These T cell receptor beta chains were read from a single sample in a study of blood T cell repertoires in COVID-19. Produced via immunoSEQ multiplex PCR; TCRdb's table is partial and in-frame only. This repertoire shows about 380,000 clones, 88% found once; its top ten account for roughly 1.2%. Source material: PBMCs or T cells enriched from blood (not recorded which). The receptor source for this set is a woman aged 18-35 years who had recovered from COVID-19. The CDR3 runs from the conserved cysteine through the conserved F or W. Fields, in order: CDR3 length, J gene, D gene, V gene, clone size, CDR3 protein, CDR3 DNA. D genes are given only for firm matches. Size values are once, few and many counts, or a class for expanded clones, and some rows have none.

12	TRBJ2-7	.	TRBV6-2/TRBV6-3	.	CASSRGTAEQYF	TGTGCCAGCAGCCGGGGGACAGCCGAGCAGTACTTC
13	TRBJ2-1	TRBD2	TRBV7-3	.	CASRSGTTNEQFF	TGTGCCAGCAGGTCCGGGACTACTAATGAGCAGTTCTTC
15	TRBJ2-7	TRBD2	TRBV6-2/TRBV6-3	.	CASSRTSGGSYEQYF	TGTGCCAGCAGTCGAACTAGCGGGGGGTCCTACGAGCAGTACTTC
11	TRBJ1-2	.	TRBV2	.	CASGHRDGYTF	TGTGCCAGTGGCCACAGGGACGGCTACACCTTC
19	TRBJ2-7	TRBD1	TRBV15	.	CATSPVLAPARGPKYEQYF	TGTGCCACCAGCCCCGTACTGGCCCCTGCCAGGGGGCCCAAATACGAGCAGTACTTC
16	TRBJ2-3	.	TRBV27	.	CASSPDLDSSTDTQYF	TGTGCCAGCAGTCCCGACTTGGATTCTAGCACAGATACGCAGTATTTT
12	TRBJ2-1	.	TRBV5-4	.	CASSSNSGEQFF	TGTGCCAGCAGCTCGAACTCTGGTGAGCAGTTCTTC
16	TRBJ1-1	TRBD1	TRBV5-4	.	CASSWGTARMNTEAFF	TGTGCCAGCAGCTGGGGGACAGCGAGGATGAACACTGAAGCTTTCTTT
16	TRBJ2-5	TRBD2	TRBV3-1/TRBV3-2	.	CASSSEGLADQETQYF	TGTGCCAGCAGCTCGGAGGGACTAGCTGATCAAGAGACCCAGTACTTC
15	TRBJ2-3	TRBD2	TRBV10-2	.	CASSDRGGPGDTQYF	TGCGCCAGCAGTGATCGCGGGGGGCCGGGAGATACGCAGTATTTT
14	TRBJ2-5	.	TRBV11-1	.	CASSLGQVQETQYF	TGTGCCAGCAGCTTAGGACAGGTACAAGAGACCCAGTACTTC
14	TRBJ1-2	.	TRBV6-5	.	CASSYSTRMDGYTF	TGTGCCAGCAGTTACTCGACGCGGATGGATGGCTACACCTTC
14	TRBJ1-2	TRBD1	TRBV5-5	.	CASSLARDRGGYTF	TGTGCCAGCAGCTTGGCCCGGGACAGAGGAGGCTACACCTTC
15	TRBJ2-7	.	TRBV7-2	.	CASSLEAGDSYEQYF	TGTGCCAGCAGCTTAGAGGCGGGCGACTCCTACGAGCAGTACTTC
21	TRBJ2-5	.	TRBV12-5	.	CASGLVMGGQPLGRVQETQYF	TGTGCTAGTGGTTTGGTAATGGGCGGACAGCCGCTGGGGAGGGTCCAAGAGACCCAGTACTTC
13	TRBJ1-1	.	TRBV28	.	CASSSTGQAEAFF	TGTGCCAGCAGTTCGACAGGCCAGGCTGAAGCTTTCTTT
13	TRBJ1-1	.	TRBV6-5	.	CASSYDRNTEAFF	TGTGCCAGCAGTTACGATAGGAACACTGAAGCTTTCTTT
13	TRBJ1-1	.	TRBV27	.	CASSWTDNTEAFF	TGTGCCAGCAGTTGGACAGATAACACTGAAGCTTTCTTT
14	TRBJ1-4	.	TRBV7-2	.	CASSPQQGGEKLFF	TGTGCCAGCAGCCCCCAACAGGGCGGTGAAAAACTGTTTTTT
14	TRBJ1-6	.	TRBV15	.	CATSRDGRDSPLHF	TGTGCCACCAGCAGAGATGGTCGGGATTCACCCCTCCACTTT
15	TRBJ2-7	TRBD2	TRBV6-5	.	CASSYSVAGGPEQYF	TGTGCCAGCAGTTACTCGGTAGCGGGGGGTCCCGAGCAGTACTTC
13	TRBJ1-2	.	TRBV7-2	.	CASSLVGGYGYTF	TGTGCCAGCAGCTTAGTTGGCGGGTATGGCTACACCTTC
13	TRBJ1-1	.	TRBV6-5	.	CASSSQGNTEAFF	TGTGCCAGCAGTTCACAGGGGAACACTGAAGCTTTCTTT
15	TRBJ1-3	TRBD1	TRBV6-1	once	CASSDPTGSGNTIYF	TGTGCCAGCAGTGACCCGACAGGGTCTGGAAACACCATATATTTT
14	TRBJ2-7	.	TRBV9	.	CASSVATASYEQYF	TGTGCCAGCAGCGTAGCTACAGCTTCCTACGAGCAGTACTTC
16	TRBJ1-5	.	TRBV27	.	CASSPLEGTRLQPQHF	TGTGCCAGCAGTCCCCTGGAAGGTACGAGACTTCAGCCCCAGCATTTT
16	TRBJ2-7	TRBD2	TRBV7-3	.	CASSLTGGTSTYEQYF	TGTGCCAGCAGCTTAACGGGCGGGACTAGCACATACGAGCAGTACTTC
15	TRBJ1-2	TRBD1	TRBV5-5	.	CASSSRDSPNYGYTF	TGTGCCAGCAGCTCCCGGGACAGCCCTAACTATGGCTACACCTTC
14	TRBJ1-2	TRBD1	TRBV5-6	.	CASSETGKVYGYTF	TGTGCCAGCAGTGAGACAGGGAAGGTCTATGGCTACACCTTC
15	TRBJ1-2	TRBD1	TRBV5-6	.	CASSPARGQGSGYTF	TGTGCCAGCAGCCCTGCCCGGGGACAGGGGTCGGGCTACACCTTC
15	TRBJ1-5	.	TRBV18	.	CASSHGGGLNQPQHF	TGTGCCAGCTCGCATGGGGGCGGTCTTAATCAGCCCCAGCATTTT
15	TRBJ1-3	.	TRBV7-3	.	CASSQSGESGNTIYF	TGTGCCAGCAGCCAAAGTGGGGAGTCTGGAAACACCATATATTTT
13	TRBJ1-1	.	TRBV5-4	.	CASSGTGSAEAFF	TGTGCCAGCAGCGGAACAGGAAGTGCTGAAGCTTTCTTT
15	TRBJ2-3	TRBD2	TRBV11-1	.	CASSLGGGARYTQYF	TGTGCCAGCAGCTTAGGCGGGGGGGCTAGGTATACGCAGTATTTT
13	TRBJ1-2	.	TRBV2	.	CASSELQNYGYTF	TGTGCCAGCAGTGAGTTGCAGAACTATGGCTACACCTTC
16	TRBJ2-7	.	TRBV7-9	.	CASSTQLQGRVYEQYF	TGTGCCAGCAGCACCCAACTGCAGGGGAGGGTCTACGAGCAGTACTTC
18	TRBJ1-5	TRBD1	TRBV12-5	.	CASGLVLWGQGGNQPQHF	TGTGCTAGTGGTTTGGTACTTTGGGGACAGGGGGGCAATCAGCCCCAGCATTTT
11	TRBJ2-7	TRBD2	TRBV20-1	.	CSARGGPEQYF	TGCAGTGCCCGCGGGGGGCCCGAGCAGTACTTC
13	TRBJ2-3	.	TRBV29-1	.	CSVEGRMVDTQYF	TGCAGCGTTGAGGGCAGAATGGTGGATACGCAGTATTTT
19	TRBJ1-4	.	TRBV11-2	.	CASSLVGIGSLATNEKLFF	TGTGCCAGCAGCTTAGTGGGTATCGGGTCACTTGCAACTAATGAAAAACTGTTTTTT
15	TRBJ1-6	TRBD1	TRBV5-3	.	CARSKDRKIAPPLHF	TGTGCCAGAAGCAAGGACAGGAAAATCGCCCCACCCCTCCACTTT